The present TCR beta chain was sequenced within a study of PD-1 blockade in classical Hodgkin lymphoma. Study-level information: Patients in the cohort were put on intravenous nivolumab, 3 mg/kg every 2 weeks.

A remark on this clone: Its antigen is unknown.

The assay was immunoSEQ multiplex PCR, and TCRdb's table has in-frame clones only and misses some. The sample includes about 94,000 clones, 85% to 90% of them seen just once. Findings and limits, study-wide: At C4D1, TCR diversity had climbed significantly for CD4+ cells, though not for CD8+ cells.

This CDR3 is built from 15 residues. Germline-derived CDR1 and CDR2 are LNHDA and SQIVND (reference sequence). The V and J ends lost 6 bases and 1 base respectively, with 15 bases between them. There was relapse after autologous stem cell transplantation in every patient, and there was variation in brentuximab vedotin exposure. Sequenced material: peripheral blood mononuclear cells (PBMCs), taken before the second cycle of nivolumab. This sequence joins TRBV19 and TRBJ2-5, with D possibly called TRBD1 or TRBD2 (5 bases each). This TCR was sampled from a human donor with classical Hodgkin lymphoma. The DNA for the CDR3 is TGTGCCAGTAGCCCCTCCCCGGGACCCCAAGAGACCCAGTACTTC. Protein: CASSPSPGPQETQYF.